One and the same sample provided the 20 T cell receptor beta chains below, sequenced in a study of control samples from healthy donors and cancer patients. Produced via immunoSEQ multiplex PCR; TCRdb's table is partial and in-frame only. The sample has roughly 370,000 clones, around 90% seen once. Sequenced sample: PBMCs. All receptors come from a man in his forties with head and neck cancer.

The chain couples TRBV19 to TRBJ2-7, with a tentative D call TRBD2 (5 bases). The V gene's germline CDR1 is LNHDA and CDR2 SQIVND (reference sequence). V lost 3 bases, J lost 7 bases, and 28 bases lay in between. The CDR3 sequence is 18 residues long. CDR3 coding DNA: TGTGCCAGTAGTATCCCCGTGGGGAGCGCATCCATACCGTGGGAGCAGTACTTC. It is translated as CASSIPVGSASIPWEQYF. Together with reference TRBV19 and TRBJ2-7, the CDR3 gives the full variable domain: DGGITQSPKYLFRKEGQNVTLSCEQNLNHDAMYWYRQDPGQGLRLIYYSQIVNDFQKGDIAEGYSVSREKKESFPLTVTSAQKNPTAFYLCASSIPVGSASIPWEQYFGPGTRLTVT.

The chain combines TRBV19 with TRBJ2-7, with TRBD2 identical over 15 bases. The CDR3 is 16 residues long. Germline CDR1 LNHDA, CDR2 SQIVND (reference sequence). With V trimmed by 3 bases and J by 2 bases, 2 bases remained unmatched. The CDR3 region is CASSIGTSGGPYEQYF. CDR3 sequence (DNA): TGTGCCAGTAGTATCGGGACTAGCGGGGGGCCCTACGAGCAGTACTTC.

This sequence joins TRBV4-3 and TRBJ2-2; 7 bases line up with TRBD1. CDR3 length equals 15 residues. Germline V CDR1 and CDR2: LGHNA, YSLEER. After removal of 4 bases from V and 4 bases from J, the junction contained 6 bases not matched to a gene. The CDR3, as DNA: TGCGCCAGCAGCCTGGACAGGAGCCCCACCGGGGAGCTGTTTTTT. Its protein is CASSLDRSPTGELFF.

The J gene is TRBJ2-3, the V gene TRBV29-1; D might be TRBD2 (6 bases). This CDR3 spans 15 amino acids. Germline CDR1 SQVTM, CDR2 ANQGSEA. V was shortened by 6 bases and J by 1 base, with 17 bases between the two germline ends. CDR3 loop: CSVGGYLSGTDTQYF. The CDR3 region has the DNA TGCAGCGTGGGGGGTTACCTCTCAGGCACAGATACGCAGTATTTT.

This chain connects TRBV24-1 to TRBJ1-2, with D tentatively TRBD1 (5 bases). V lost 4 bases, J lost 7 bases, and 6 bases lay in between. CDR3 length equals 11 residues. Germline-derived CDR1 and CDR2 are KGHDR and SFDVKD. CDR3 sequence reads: CATSEGGGYTF. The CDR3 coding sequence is TGTGCCACCAGTGAGGGGGGTGGCTACACCTTC.

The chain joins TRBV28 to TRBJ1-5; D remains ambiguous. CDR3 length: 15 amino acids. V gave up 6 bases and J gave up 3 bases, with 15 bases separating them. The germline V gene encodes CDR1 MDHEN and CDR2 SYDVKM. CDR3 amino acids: CASSRGRSSNQPQHF. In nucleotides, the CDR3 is TGTGCCAGCAGCCGAGGACGGTCGTCCAATCAGCCCCAGCATTTT.

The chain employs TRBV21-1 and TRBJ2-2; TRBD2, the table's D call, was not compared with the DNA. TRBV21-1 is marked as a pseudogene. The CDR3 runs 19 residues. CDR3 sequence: CASSPQQEGRRKATGELFF. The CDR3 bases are TGTGCCAGCAGCCCCCAACAGGAGGGCAGGCGAAAGGCCACCGGGGAGCTGTTTTTT.

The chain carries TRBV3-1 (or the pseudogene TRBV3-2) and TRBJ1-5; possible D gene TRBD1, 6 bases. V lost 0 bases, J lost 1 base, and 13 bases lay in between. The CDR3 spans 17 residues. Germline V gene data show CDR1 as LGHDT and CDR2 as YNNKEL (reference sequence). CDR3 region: CASSQDGVGGSNQPQHF. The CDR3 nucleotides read TGTGCCAGCAGCCAAGACGGGGTAGGGGGAAGCAATCAGCCCCAGCATTTT.

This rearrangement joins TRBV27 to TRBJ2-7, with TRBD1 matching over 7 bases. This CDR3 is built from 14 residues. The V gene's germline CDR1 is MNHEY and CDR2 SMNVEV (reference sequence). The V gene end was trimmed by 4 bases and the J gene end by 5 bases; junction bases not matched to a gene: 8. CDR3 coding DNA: TGTGCCAGCAGTTCACGTACAGGGGTGCACGAGCAGTACTTC. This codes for CASSSRTGVHEQYF.

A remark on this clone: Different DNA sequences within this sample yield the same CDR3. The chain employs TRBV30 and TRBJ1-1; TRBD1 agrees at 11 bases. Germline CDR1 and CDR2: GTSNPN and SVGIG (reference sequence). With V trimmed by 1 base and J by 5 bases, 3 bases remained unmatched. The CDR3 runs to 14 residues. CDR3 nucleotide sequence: TGTGCCTGGAGTGGGGACAGGGGGAGGACTGAAGCTTTCTTT. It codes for CAWSGDRGRTEAFF.

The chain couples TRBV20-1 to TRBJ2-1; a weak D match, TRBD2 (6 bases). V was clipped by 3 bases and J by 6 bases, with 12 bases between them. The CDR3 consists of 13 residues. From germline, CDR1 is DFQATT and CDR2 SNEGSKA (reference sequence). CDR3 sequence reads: CSASSPRGNEQFF. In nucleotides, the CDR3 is TGCAGTGCTAGTTCTCCGCGGGGCAATGAGCAGTTCTTC.

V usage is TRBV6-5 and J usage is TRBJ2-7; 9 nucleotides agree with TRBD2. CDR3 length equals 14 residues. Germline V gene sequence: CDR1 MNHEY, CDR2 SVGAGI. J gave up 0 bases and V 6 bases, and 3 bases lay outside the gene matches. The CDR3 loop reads CASSSGGFSYEQYF. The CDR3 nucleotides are TGTGCCAGCAGCAGCGGGGGGTTCTCCTACGAGCAGTACTTC.

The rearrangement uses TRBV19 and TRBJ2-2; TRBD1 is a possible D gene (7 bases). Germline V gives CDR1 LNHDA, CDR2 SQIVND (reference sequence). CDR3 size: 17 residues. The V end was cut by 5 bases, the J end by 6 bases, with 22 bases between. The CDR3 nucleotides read TGTGCCAGTAGTGCCGGGGGAAGGGGGCTGGTGGCCGGGGAGCTGTTTTTT. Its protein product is CASSAGGRGLVAGELFF.

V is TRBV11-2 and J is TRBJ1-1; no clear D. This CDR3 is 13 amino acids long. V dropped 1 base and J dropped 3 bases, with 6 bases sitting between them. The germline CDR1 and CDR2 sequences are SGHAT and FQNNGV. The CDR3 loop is CASSLVGDTEAFF. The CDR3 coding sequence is TGTGCCAGCAGCTTAGTCGGGGACACTGAAGCTTTCTTT.

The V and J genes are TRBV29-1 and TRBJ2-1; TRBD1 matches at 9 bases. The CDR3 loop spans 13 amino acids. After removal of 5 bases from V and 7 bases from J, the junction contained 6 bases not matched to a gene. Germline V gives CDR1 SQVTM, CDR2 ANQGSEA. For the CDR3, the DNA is TGCAGCGTTAGCCGGGACAGGGCTAATGAGCAGTTCTTC. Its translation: CSVSRDRANEQFF.

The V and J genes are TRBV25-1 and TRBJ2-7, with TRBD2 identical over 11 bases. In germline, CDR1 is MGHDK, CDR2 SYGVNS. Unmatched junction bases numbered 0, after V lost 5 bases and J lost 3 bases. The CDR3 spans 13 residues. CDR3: CASSLAGGYEQYF. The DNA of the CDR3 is TGTGCCAGCAGTCTAGCGGGAGGCTACGAGCAGTACTTC.

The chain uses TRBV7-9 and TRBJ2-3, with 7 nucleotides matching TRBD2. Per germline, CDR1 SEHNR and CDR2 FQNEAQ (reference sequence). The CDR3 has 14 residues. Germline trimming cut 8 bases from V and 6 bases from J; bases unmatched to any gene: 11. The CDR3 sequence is CASGEGTSSDTQYF. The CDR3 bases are TGTGCCAGCGGGGAGGGGACCTCCTCGGATACGCAGTATTTT. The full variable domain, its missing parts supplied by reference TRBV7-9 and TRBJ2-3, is DTGVSQNPRHKITKRGQNVTFRCDPISEHNRLYWYRQTLGQGPEFLTYFQNEAQLEKSRLLSDRFSAERPKGSFSTLEIQRTEQGDSAMYLCASGEGTSSDTQYFGPGTRLTVL.

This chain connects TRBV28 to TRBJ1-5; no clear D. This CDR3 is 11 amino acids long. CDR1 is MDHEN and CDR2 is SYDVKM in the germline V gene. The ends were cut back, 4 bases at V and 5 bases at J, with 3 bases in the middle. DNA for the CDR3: TGTGCCAGCAGTTATGATCAGCCCCAGCATTTT. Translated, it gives CASSYDQPQHF.

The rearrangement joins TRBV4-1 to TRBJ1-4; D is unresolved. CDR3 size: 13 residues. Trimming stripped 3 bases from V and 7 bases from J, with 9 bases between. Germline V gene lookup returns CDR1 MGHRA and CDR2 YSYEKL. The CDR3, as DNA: TGCGCCAGCAGCCAGTCTCCCTTTGAAAAACTGTTTTTT. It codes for CASSQSPFEKLFF.

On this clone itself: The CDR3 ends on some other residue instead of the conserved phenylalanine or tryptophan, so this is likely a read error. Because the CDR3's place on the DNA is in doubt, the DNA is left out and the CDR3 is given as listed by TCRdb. CDR3 loop: CASSQGRGTTGQL. The J gene is TRBJ2-7, the V gene TRBV3-1 (or the pseudogene TRBV3-2); the DNA was not compared with TRBD2, the D call given in the table. The CDR3 length is 13 residues, termini included. Germline lookup yields CDR1 LGHDT and CDR2 YNNKEL (reference sequence).